This T cell receptor (beta chain) was sequenced for a study of cytomegalovirus exposure and HLA in healthy donors. The PCR ran on 60 Vbeta and 13 Jbeta primers. TCRdb keeps only in-frame clones here, not all; method: immunoSEQ multiplex PCR. This sample carries about 150,000 clones, over 65% of them seen once, and the ten largest clones take approximately 1.5%. CDR1 and CDR2 (germline): SGHTA, FQGNSA. The CDR3 has 13 amino acids. V shed 6 bases and J shed 5 bases, with 14 bases lying between them. Sequencing was done on a sample of PBMCs. The origin of this receptor is a woman younger than 45 in good health and CMV-seropositive. The chain has TRBV7-2 and TRBJ2-7, with D possibly TRBD2 on 6 matching bases. CDR3 coding DNA: TGTGCCAGCAGTTTTGGTGGAGGGGACGAGCAGTACTTC. It is translated as CASSFGGGDEQYF.